This paragraph covers one T cell receptor beta chain sequence. The CDR3 has 12 amino acids. V gave up 6 bases and J gave up 5 bases; unmatched junction bases: 6. The germline gives CDR1 SQVTM, CDR2 ANQGSEA. This sample is drawn from a study of blood T cell repertoires in COVID-19. As for the study in general: Researchers got acute and convalescent COVID-19 samples from the United States, Italy and Spain. Sources were T cells, B-cell-depleted T cells, or PBMCs; the material itself was cDNA or gDNA.

Sequencing used immunoSEQ multiplex PCR; TCRdb keeps in-frame clones, though not all of them. The data hold about 200,000 clones, with approximately 86% observed a single time. Sequences were obtained from PBMCs or T cells enriched from blood (not recorded which). V gene TRBV29-1 combines with J gene TRBJ1-1, with TRBD1 matching 7 bases. This receptor was obtained from a woman aged 25-40 years who had recovered from COVID-19. CDR3 nucleotide sequence: TGCAGCGTGAACCTACAGGGGACTGAAGCTTTCTTT. Protein product: CSVNLQGTEAFF.